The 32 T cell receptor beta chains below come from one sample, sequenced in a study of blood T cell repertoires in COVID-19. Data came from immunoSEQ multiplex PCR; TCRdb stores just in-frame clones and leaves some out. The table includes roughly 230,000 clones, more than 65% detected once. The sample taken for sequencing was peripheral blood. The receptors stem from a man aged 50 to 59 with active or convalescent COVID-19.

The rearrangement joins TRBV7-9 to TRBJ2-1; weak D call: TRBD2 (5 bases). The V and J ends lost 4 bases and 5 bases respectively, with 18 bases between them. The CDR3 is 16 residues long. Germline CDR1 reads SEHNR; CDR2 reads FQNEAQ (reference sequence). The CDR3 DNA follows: TGTGCCAGCAGCTCCGGGGAAGCCCTTTTCGACAATGAGCAGTTCTTC. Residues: CASSSGEALFDNEQFF.

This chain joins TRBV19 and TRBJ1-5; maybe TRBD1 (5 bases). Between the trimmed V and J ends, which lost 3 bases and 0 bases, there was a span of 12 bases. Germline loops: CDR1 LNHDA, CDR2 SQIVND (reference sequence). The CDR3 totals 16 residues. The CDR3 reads CASSIIPGNSNQPQHF. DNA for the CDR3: TGTGCCAGTAGTATTATTCCAGGGAATAGCAATCAGCCCCAGCATTTT.

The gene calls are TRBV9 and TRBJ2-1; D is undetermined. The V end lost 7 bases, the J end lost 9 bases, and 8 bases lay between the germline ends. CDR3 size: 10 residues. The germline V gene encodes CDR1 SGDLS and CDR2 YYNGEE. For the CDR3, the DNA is TGTGCCAGCGGTATTAGTGAGCAGTTCTTC. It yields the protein CASGISEQFF.

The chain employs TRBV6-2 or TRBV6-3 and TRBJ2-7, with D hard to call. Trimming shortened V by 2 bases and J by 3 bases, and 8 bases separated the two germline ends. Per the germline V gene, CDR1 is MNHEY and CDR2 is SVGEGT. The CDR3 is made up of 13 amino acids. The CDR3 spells CASSYEVNYEQYF. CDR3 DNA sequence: TGTGCCAGCAGTTACGAGGTGAACTACGAGCAGTACTTC.

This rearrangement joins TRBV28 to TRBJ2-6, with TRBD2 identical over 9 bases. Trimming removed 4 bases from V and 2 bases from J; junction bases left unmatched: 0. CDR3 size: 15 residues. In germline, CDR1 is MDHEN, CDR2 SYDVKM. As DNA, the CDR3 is TGTGCCAGCAGTTCTAGCGGGGCTGGGGCCAACGTCCTGACTTTC. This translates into CASSSSGAGANVLTF.

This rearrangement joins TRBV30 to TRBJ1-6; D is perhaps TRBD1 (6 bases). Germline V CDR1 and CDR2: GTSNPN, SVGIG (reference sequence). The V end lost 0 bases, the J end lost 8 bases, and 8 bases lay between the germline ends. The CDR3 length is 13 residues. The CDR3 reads CAWSVNRDSPLHF. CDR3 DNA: TGTGCCTGGAGTGTCAACAGGGATTCACCCCTCCACTTT.

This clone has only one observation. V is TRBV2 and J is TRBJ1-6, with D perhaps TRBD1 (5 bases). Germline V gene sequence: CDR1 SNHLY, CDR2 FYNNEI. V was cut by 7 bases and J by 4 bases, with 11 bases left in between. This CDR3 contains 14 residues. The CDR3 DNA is TGTGCCAGCAAAGGAGGGACTTATAATTCACCCCTCCACTTT. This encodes CASKGGTYNSPLHF.

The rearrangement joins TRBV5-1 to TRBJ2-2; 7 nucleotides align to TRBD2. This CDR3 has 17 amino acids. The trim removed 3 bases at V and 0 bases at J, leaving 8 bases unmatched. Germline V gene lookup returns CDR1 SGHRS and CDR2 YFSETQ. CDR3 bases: TGCGCCAGCAGCTGGACCCCTAGCGGTGCGAACACCGGGGAGCTGTTTTTT. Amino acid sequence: CASSWTPSGANTGELFF. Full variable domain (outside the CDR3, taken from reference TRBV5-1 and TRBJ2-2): KAGVTQTPRYLIKTRGQQVTLSCSPISGHRSVSWYQQTPGQGLQFLFEYFSETQRNKGNFPGRFSGRQFSNSRSEMNVSTLELGDSALYLCASSWTPSGANTGELFFGEGSRLTVL.

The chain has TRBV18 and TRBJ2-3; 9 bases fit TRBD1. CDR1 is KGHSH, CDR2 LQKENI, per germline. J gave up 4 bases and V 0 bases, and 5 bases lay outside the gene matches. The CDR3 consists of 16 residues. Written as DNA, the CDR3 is TGTGCCAGCTCACCACCCGGGACAGGGTTGGCAGATACGCAGTATTTT. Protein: CASSPPGTGLADTQYF.

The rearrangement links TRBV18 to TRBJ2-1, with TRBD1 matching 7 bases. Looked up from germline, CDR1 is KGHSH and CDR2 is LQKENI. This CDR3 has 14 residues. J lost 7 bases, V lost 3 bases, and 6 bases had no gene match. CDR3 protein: CASSPTDRVNEQFF. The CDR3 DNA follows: TGTGCCAGCTCACCGACAGACAGGGTAAATGAGCAGTTCTTC.

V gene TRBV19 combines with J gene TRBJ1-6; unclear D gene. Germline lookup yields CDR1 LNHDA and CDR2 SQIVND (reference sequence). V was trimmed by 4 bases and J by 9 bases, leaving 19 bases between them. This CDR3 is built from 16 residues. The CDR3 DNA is TGTGCCAGTAGTACAAACACGGGAAACTATCTTTCACCCCTCCACTTT. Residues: CASSTNTGNYLSPLHF.

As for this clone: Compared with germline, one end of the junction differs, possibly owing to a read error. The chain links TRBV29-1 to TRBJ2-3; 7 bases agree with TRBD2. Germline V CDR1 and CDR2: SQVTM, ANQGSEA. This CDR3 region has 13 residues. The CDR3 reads CSVEAGLYDTQYF. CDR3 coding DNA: TGCAGCGTCGAAGCGGGGTTGTATGATACGCAGTATTTT.

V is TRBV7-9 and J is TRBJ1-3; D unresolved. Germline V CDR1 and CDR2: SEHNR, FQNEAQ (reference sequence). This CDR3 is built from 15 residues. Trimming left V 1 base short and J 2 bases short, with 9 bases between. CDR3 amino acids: CASSLGSGTGNTIYF. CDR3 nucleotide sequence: TGTGCCAGCAGCTTAGGTTCGGGGACTGGAAACACCATATATTTT.

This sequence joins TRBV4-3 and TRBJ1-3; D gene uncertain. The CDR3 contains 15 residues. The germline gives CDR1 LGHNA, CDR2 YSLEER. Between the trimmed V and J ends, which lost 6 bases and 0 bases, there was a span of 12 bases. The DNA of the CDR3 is TGCGCCAGCAGTCCTTCCTCGAGCTCTGGAAACACCATATATTTT. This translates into CASSPSSSSGNTIYF.

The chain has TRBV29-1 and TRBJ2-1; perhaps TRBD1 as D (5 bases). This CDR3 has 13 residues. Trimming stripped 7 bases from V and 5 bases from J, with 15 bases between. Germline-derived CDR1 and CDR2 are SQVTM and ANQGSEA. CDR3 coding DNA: TGCAGCGCCGCAAACTCAGGGAACAATGAGCAGTTCTTC. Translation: CSAANSGNNEQFF.

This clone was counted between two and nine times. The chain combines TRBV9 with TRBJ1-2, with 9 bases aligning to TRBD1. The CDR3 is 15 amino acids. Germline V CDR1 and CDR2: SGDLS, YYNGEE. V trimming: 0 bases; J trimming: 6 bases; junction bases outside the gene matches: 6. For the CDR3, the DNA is TGTGCCAGCAGCGTAGTGGAGACAGGGGGACATGGCTACACCTTC. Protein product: CASSVVETGGHGYTF. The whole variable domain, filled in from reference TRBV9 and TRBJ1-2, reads DSGVTQTPKHLITATGQRVTLRCSPRSGDLSVYWYQQSLDQGLQFLIQYYNGEERAKGNILERFSAQQFPDLHSELNLSSLELGDSALYFCASSVVETGGHGYTFGSGTRLTVV.

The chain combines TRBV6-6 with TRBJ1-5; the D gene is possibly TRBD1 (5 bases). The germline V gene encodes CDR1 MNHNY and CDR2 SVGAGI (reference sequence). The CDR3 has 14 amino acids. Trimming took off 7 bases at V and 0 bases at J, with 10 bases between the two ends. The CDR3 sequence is CASKGDYSNQPQHF. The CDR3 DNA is TGTGCCAGCAAAGGGGACTATAGCAATCAGCCCCAGCATTTT.

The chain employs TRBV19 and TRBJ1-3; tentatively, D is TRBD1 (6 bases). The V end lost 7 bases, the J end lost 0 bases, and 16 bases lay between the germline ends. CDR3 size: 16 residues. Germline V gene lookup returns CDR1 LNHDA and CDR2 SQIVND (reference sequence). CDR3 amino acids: CASTKGQLNSGNTIYF. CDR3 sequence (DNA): TGTGCCAGTACCAAAGGACAGTTGAACTCTGGAAACACCATATATTTT.

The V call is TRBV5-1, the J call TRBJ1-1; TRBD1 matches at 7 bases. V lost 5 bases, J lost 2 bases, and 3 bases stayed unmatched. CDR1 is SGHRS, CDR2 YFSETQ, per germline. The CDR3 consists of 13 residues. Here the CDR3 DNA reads TGCGCCAGCAGGGCAGGGGGAAACACTGAAGCTTTCTTT. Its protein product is CASRAGGNTEAFF.

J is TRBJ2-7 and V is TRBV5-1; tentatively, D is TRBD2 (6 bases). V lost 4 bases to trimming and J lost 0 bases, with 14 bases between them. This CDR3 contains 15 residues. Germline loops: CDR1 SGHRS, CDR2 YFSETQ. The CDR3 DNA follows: TGCGCCAGCAGCCTCACCGGGGGAAACTCCTACGAGCAGTACTTC. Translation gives CASSLTGGNSYEQYF.

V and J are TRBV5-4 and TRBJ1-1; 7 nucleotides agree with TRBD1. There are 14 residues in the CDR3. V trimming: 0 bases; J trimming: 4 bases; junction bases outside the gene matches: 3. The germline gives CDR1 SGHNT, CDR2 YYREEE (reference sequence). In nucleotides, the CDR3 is TGTGCCAGCAGCTTGGCGGCAGGGGGCACTGAAGCTTTCTTT. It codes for CASSLAAGGTEAFF.

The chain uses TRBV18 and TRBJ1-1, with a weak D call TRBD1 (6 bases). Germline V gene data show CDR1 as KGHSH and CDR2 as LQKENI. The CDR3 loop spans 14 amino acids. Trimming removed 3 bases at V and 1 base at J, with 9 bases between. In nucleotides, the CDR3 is TGTGCCAGCTCACCCCAGGGGAGGAACACTGAAGCTTTCTTT. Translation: CASSPQGRNTEAFF.

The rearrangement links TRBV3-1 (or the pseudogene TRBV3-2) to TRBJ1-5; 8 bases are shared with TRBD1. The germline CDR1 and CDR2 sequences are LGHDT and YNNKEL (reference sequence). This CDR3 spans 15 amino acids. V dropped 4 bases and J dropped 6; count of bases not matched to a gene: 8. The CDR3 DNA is TGTGCCAGCAGCCTGGACAGGGCTCGAGGTCAGCCCCAGCATTTT. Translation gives CASSLDRARGQPQHF.

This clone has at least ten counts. The CDR3 nucleotides are TGCGCCAGCAGCTTGGGGAGGGCGGGTGTAGGAGGCTACACCTTC. Protein: CASSLGRAGVGGYTF. The rearrangement joins TRBV5-1 to TRBJ1-2; D ambiguous. V gave up 0 bases and J gave up 8 bases, with 17 bases separating them. Germline V lookup: CDR1 SGHRS, CDR2 YFSETQ. This CDR3 is built from 15 residues.

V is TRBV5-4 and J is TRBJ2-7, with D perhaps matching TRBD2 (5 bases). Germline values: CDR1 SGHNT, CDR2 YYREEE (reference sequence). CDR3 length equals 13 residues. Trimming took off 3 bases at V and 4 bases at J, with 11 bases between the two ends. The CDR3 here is CASSSGLAYEQYF. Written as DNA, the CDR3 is TGTGCCAGCAGCTCCGGCCTAGCATACGAGCAGTACTTC.

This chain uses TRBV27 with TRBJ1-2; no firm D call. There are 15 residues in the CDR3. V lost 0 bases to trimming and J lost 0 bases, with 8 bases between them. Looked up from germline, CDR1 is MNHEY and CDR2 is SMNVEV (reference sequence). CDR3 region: CASSLSAGANYGYTF. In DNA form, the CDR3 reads TGTGCCAGCAGTTTATCCGCAGGCGCTAACTATGGCTACACCTTC.

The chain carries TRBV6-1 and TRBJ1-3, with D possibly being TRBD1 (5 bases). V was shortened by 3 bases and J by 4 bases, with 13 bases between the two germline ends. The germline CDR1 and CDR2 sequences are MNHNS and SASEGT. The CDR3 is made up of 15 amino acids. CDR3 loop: CASSDRRAGGNTIYF. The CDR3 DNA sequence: TGTGCCAGCAGTGATCGCAGGGCGGGAGGAAACACCATATATTTT.

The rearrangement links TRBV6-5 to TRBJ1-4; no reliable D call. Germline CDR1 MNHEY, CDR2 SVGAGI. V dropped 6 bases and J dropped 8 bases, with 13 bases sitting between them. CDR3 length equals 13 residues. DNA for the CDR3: TGTGCCAGCAGACCCGTTCGAGAAGAAAAACTGTTTTTT. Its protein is CASRPVREEKLFF.

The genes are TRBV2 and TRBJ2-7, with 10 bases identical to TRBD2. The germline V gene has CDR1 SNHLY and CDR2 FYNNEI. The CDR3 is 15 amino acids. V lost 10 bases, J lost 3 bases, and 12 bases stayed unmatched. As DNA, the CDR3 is TGTGCCACCTCCCCTCTAGCGGGGGCCAGCTACGAGCAGTACTTC. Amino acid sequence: CATSPLAGASYEQYF.

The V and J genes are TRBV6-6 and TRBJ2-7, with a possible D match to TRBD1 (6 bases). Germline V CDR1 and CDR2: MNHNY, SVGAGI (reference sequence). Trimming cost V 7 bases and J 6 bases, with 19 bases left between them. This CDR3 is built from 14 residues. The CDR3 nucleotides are TGTGCCAGCACTCCACTCGGGGAAGGGGGCGAGCAGTACTTC. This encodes CASTPLGEGGEQYF.

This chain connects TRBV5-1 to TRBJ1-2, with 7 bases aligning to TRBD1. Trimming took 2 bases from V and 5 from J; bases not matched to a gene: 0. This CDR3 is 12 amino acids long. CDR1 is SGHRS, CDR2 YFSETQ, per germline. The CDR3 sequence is CASSLQGYGYTF. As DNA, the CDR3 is TGCGCCAGCAGCTTACAGGGGTATGGCTACACCTTC.

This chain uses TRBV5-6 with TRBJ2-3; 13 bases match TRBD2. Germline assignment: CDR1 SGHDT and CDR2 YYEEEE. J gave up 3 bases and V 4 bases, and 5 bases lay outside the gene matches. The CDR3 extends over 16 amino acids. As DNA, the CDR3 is TGTGCCAGCAGCCAACTAGCGGGGGGGCTAACAGATACGCAGTATTTT. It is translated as CASSQLAGGLTDTQYF.